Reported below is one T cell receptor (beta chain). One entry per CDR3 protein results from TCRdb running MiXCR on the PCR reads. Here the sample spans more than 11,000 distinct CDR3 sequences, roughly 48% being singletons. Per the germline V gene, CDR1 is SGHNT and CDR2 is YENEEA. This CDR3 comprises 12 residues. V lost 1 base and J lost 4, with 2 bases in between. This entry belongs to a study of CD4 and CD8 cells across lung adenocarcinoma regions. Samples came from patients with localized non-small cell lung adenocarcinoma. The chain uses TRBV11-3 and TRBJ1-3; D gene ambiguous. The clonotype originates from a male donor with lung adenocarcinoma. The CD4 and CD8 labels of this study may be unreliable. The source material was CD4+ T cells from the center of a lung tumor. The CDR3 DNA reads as TGTGCCAGCAGCTTAGTAGGAAACACCATATATTTT. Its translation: CASSLVGNTIYF.